These T cell receptor beta chains were read from a single sample in a study of T cell repertoires in chronic hepatitis B. Some clones are missing from TCRdb's copy, which holds only in-frame ones; the method was immunoSEQ multiplex PCR. The table records roughly 560 clones, approximately 78% of them present only once. Material for sequencing was total CD8+ T cells from PBMCs. These receptors all stem from a human donor with chronic hepatitis B virus infection. Both conserved end residues are part of each CDR3. Each record gives: V gene, D gene, clone size, J gene, CDR3 protein, CDR3 DNA. The D gene is left open where the match is weak. Only some rows state a clone size, as once, few, many or a class for expanded clones.

TRBV7-2	TRBD2	NA	TRBJ2-7	CASSSGLAYEQYF	TGTGCCAGCAGCTCGGGACTAGCCTACGAGCAGTACTTC
TRBV19	TRBD2	NA	TRBJ2-1	CASRGGYNEQFF	TGTGCCAGTAGGGGAGGGTACAATGAGCAGTTCTTC
TRBV2	NA	NA	TRBJ1-4	CASTERGDLEKLFF	TGTGCCAGCACCGAAAGGGGGGATCTTGAAAAACTGTTTTTT
TRBV28	TRBD1	few	TRBJ2-7	CASRFAGTGNNEQYF	TGTGCCAGCAGATTCGCCGGGACAGGGAATAACGAGCAGTACTTC
TRBV4-1	TRBD2	NA	TRBJ2-3	CASSQEGRGGTDTQYF	TGCGCCAGCAGCCAAGAGGGGAGGGGAGGAACAGATACGCAGTATTTT
TRBV30	TRBD2	once	TRBJ2-3	CAWSPGAGDIDTQYF	TGTGCCTGGAGTCCCGGAGCGGGGGATATAGATACGCAGTATTTT
TRBV6-1	NA	NA	TRBJ2-2	CASSDEFGGELFF	TGTGCCAGCAGTGATGAGTTCGGCGGGGAGCTGTTTTTT
TRBV7-6	NA	NA	TRBJ2-7	CASSLIPAETYEQYF	TGTGCCAGCAGCTTGATACCAGCCGAGACCTACGAGCAGTACTTC
TRBV10-2	TRBD2	NA	TRBJ2-1	CASSESGGSSYNEQFF	TGCGCCAGCAGTGAGTCAGGCGGGAGCTCCTACAATGAGCAGTTCTTC
TRBV28	NA	NA	TRBJ2-1	CASSLKGYNEQFF	TGTGCCAGCAGTTTGAAGGGTTACAATGAGCAGTTCTTC
TRBV6-6	NA	NA	TRBJ2-3	CASSYSGGSDTQYF	TGTGCCAGCAGTTATAGCGGAGGGTCAGATACGCAGTATTTT
TRBV4-2	NA	NA	TRBJ2-3	CASSQDPGSGGNTQYF	TGTGCCAGCAGCCAAGATCCCGGGAGTGGTGGAAATACGCAGTATTTT
TRBV28	TRBD2	NA	TRBJ2-2	CASTTSGRITGELFF	TGTGCCAGCACAACTAGCGGGAGGATTACCGGGGAGCTGTTTTTT
TRBV4-2	TRBD1	NA	TRBJ2-4	CASSQEVTGASVDIQYF	TGTGCCAGCAGCCAAGAAGTTACAGGGGCTTCTGTGGACATTCAGTACTTC
TRBV11-2	TRBD1	NA	TRBJ2-7	CASSLDRQGYYEQYF	TGTGCCAGCAGCCTCGATCGACAGGGTTACTACGAGCAGTACTTC
TRBV13	NA	NA	TRBJ2-1	CASSEAFEQFF	TGTGCCAGCAGCGAAGCGTTTGAGCAGTTCTTC
TRBV25-1	TRBD1	few	TRBJ2-7	CASSDRTGNYYEQYF	TGTGCCAGCAGTGATCGGACAGGCAATTACTACGAGCAGTACTTC
TRBV14	TRBD1	once	TRBJ2-7	CASSQRQGLSEQYF	TGTGCCAGCAGCCAACGACAGGGGCTCTCGGAGCAGTACTTC
TRBV25-1	NA	NA	TRBJ2-3	CASSESGTNVYAQYF	TGTGCCAGCAGTGAATCCGGGACGAACGTGTATGCGCAGTATTTT
TRBV15	TRBD1	hyperexpanded	TRBJ2-7	CATSTGNYEQYF	TGTGCCACGTCGACAGGGAACTACGAGCAGTACTTC
TRBV6-1	NA	few	TRBJ2-2	CATHLLLESGELFF	TGTGCCACCCACCTACTACTGGAGTCCGGGGAGCTGTTTTTT
TRBV25-1	NA	NA	TRBJ1-4	CASLGLGEKLFF	TGTGCCAGCTTGGGCCTTGGGGAAAAACTGTTTTTT
TRBV7-3	NA	once	TRBJ2-6	CASSLYSSGANVLTF	TGTGCCAGCAGCTTGTACAGCTCTGGGGCCAACGTCCTGACTTTC
TRBV7-9	NA	once	TRBJ2-2	CASSLVQTNTGELFF	TGTGCCAGCAGCTTAGTACAGACGAACACCGGGGAGCTGTTTTTT
TRBV4-1	NA	once	TRBJ2-5	CASKGPQETQYF	TGCGCCAGCAAGGGACCCCAAGAGACCCAGTACTTC
TRBV2	NA	NA	TRBJ2-3	CASSEASSVTDTQYF	TGTGCCAGCAGTGAAGCGAGTAGCGTGACAGATACGCAGTATTTT
TRBV25-1	NA	NA	TRBJ2-7	CASSDRFYEQYF	TGTGCCAGCTCAGACAGATTCTACGAGCAGTACTTC
TRBV19	NA	NA	TRBJ2-2	CASNLRGGYPGELFF	TGTGCCAGTAACCTCAGGGGAGGGTACCCCGGGGAGCTGTTTTTT
TRBV9	NA	NA	TRBJ1-1	CASSASGAGTEAFF	TGTGCCAGCAGCGCCTCAGGGGCAGGGACCGAAGCTTTCTTT